Reported below is one T cell receptor beta chain. Its antigen is not identified. The V and J ends lost 6 bases and 7 bases respectively, with 15 bases between them. CDR1 and CDR2 from the germline V gene are SGHVS and FQNEAQ. The CDR3 has 13 amino acids. The sample's time point: peak reinfection, 3 to 8 weeks after reinfection detection. No in vitro expansion preceded TCR sequencing of the sorted cells. The sample originates from a study of memory CD8 T cells in hepatitis C reinfection. For the study at large: A couple of donors cleared primary HCV but became chronic after reinfection. Peak reinfection samples were taken 3 to 8 weeks after detection.

The assay was immunoSEQ multiplex PCR, and TCRdb's table has in-frame clones only and misses some. The sample includes about 45,000 clones, 70% to 90% seen only once; the top ten take 1% to 1.5%. Study conclusions and caveats: Roughly 5 donors were too few for definitive public clonotype conclusions.

The TCR sequence derives from a young man with hepatitis C virus infection. Material: naive CD8+ T cells sorted from blood. The chain combines TRBV7-8 with TRBJ1-1; D possibly corresponds to TRBD1 (6 bases). In DNA form, the CDR3 reads TGTGCCAGCAGTCCTCCAGGGGAGCGTGAAGCTTTCTTT. Translation: CASSPPGEREAFF.